This T cell receptor (beta chain) was recorded in a study of T cell responses to AZD1222 COVID-19 vaccine. Study-level points and caveats: The donor cohort was predominantly white British with a female majority, and clonal diversity may have been underestimated.

The CDR3 is made up of 14 amino acids. Germline values: CDR1 SSHAT, CDR2 FNYEAQ (reference sequence). The protocol was immunoSEQ multiplex PCR, while the TCRdb copy is restricted to in-frame clones and leaves out a portion. Of over 120,000 clones listed, 85% to 90% were seen once; the top ten hold 1.5% to 2%. Worth noting for this clone: The antigen remains unidentified. The junction shows a germline mismatch at one end, possibly a read error.

The TCR comes from an adult in good health. Specimen: peripheral blood, collected on day 0 of AZD1222 vaccination. The V and J genes are TRBV7-7 and TRBJ2-5; D may correspond to TRBD1 or TRBD2 (8 bases each). The CDR3 nucleotides read TGTGCTAGCAGCTTAGCGGGACAGGAAGAGACCCAGTACTTC. Translated: CASSLAGQEETQYF.